This TCR beta chain is from a study of neurological immune-mediated disorders. TCRdb re-called the 5' RACE reads through MiXCR, storing one row per CDR3 protein. The table records roughly 24,000 distinct CDR3 sequences, more than 10% of them present only once. By sample fraction, this clonotype is medium-sized. The CDR3 length is 12 residues. The germline CDR1 and CDR2 sequences are SGHTA and FQGNSA. The V and J ends lost 7 bases and 5 bases respectively, with 12 bases between them. The sequence derives from a woman aged 55 to 70 with HTLV-1-associated myelopathy (HAM/TSP). Source material: PBMCs. This chain links TRBV7-2 with TRBJ2-7; D remains unclear. CDR3 coding DNA: TGTGCCAGCAACCCACACTACCACGAGCAGTACTTC. Protein product: CASNPHYHEQYF.